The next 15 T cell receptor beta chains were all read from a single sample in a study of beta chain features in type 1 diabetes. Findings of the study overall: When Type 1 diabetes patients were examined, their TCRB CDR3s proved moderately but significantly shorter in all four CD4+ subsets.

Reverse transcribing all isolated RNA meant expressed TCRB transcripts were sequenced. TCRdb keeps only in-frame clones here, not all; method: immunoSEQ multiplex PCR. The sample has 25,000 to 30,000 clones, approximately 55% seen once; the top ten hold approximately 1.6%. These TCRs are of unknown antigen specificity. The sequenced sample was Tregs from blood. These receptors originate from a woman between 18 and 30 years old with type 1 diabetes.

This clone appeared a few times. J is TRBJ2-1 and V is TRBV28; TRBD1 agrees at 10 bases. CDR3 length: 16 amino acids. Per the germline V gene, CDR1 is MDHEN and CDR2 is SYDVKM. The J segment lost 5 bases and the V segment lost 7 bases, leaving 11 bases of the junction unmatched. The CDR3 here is CASTSMTGGVNNEQFF. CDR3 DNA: TGTGCCAGCACCTCGATGACAGGGGGCGTTAACAATGAGCAGTTCTTC.

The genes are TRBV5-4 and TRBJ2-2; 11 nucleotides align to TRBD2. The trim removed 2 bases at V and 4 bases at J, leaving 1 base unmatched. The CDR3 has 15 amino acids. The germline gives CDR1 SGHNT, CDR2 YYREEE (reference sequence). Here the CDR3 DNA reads TGTGCCAGCAGCTTAACTAGCGGGAGCACCGGGGAGCTGTTTTTT. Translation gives CASSLTSGSTGELFF.

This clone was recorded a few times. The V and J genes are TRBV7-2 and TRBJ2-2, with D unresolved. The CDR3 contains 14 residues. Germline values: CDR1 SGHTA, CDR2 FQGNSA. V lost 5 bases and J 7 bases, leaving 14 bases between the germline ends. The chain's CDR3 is CASSPVRVIGELFF. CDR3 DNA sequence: TGTGCCAGCAGCCCAGTACGGGTGATCGGGGAGCTGTTTTTT.

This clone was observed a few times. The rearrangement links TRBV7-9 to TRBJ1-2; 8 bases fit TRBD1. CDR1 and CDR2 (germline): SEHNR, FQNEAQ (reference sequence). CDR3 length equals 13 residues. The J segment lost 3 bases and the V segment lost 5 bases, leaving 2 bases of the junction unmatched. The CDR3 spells CASSAGQDYGYTF. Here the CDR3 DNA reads TGTGCCAGCAGCGCGGGACAGGACTATGGCTACACCTTC.

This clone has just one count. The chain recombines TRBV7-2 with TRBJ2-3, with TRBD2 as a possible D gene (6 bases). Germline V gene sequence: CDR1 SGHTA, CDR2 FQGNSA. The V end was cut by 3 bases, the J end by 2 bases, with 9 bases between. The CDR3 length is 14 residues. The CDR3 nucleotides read TGTGCCAGCAGCTTTCCTAGCGTCACAGATACGCAGTATTTT. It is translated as CASSFPSVTDTQYF.

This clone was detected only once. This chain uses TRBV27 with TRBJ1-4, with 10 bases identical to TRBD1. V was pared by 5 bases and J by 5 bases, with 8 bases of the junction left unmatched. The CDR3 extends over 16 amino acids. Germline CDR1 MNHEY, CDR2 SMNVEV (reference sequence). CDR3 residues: CASSTSDRGENEKLFF. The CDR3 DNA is TGTGCCAGCAGTACCTCGGACAGGGGGGAGAATGAAAAACTGTTTTTT.

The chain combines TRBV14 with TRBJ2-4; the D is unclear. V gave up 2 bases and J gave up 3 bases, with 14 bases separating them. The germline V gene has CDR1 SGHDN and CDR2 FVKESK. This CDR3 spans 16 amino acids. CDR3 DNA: TGTGCCAGCAGCCAATCTAACTACTTAGGCAAAAACATTCAGTACTTC. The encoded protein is CASSQSNYLGKNIQYF.

Here the CDR3 reads CAIYWDYVTQYF. The CDR3 DNA is TGTGCCATCTACTGGGACTACGTTACGCAGTATTTT. The rearrangement uses TRBV6-1 and TRBJ2-3; 7 nucleotides match TRBD2. CDR1 is MNHNS, CDR2 SASEGT, per germline. Trimming at V came to 10 bases and at J to 8 bases, leaving 9 bases not matched to a gene. The length of the CDR3 is 12 residues.

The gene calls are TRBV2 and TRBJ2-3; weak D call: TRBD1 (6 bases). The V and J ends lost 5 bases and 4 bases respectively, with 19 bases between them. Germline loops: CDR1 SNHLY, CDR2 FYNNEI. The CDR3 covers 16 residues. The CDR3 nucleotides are TGTGCCAGCAGTCCCCGCAACAGGGTATTGGCAGATACGCAGTATTTT. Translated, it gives CASSPRNRVLADTQYF.

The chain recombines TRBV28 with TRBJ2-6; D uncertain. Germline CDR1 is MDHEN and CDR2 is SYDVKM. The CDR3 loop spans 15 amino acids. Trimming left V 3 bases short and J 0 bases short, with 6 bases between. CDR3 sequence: CASSFLSSGANVLTF. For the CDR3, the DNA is TGTGCCAGCAGTTTCCTGAGCTCTGGGGCCAACGTCCTGACTTTC.

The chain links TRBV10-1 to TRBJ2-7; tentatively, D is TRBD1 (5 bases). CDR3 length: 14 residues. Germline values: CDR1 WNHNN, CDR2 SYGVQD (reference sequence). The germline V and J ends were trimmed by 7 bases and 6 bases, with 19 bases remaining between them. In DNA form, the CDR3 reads TGCGCCAGCAATCAAACCAATGGGGCGTCCGAGCAGTACGTC. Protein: CASNQTNGASEQYV.

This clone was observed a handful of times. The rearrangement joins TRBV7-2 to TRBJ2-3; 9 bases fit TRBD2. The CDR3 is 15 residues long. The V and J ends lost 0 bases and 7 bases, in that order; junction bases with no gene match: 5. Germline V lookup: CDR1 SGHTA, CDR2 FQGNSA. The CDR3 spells CASSLAGTSGYTQYF. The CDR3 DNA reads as TGTGCCAGCAGCTTAGCGGGTACTAGCGGGTATACGCAGTATTTT. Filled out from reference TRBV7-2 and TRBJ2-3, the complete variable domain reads GAGVSQSPSNKVTEKGKDVELRCDPISGHTALYWYRQSLGQGLEFLIYFQGNSAPDKSGLPSDRFSAERTGGSVSTLTIQRTQQEDSAVYLCASSLAGTSGYTQYFGPGTRLTVL.

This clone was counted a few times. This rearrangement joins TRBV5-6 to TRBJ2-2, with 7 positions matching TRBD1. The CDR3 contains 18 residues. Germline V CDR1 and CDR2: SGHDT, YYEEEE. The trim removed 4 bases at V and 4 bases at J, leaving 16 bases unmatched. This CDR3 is CASSASVRTGSFTGELFF. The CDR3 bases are TGTGCCAGCAGCGCCTCGGTCAGGACAGGAAGCTTCACCGGGGAGCTGTTTTTT. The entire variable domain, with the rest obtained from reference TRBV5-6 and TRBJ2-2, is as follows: DAGVTQSPTHLIKTRGQQVTLRCSPKSGHDTVSWYQQALGQGPQFIFQYYEEEERQRGNFPDRFSGHQFPNYSSELNVNALLLGDSALYLCASSASVRTGSFTGELFFGEGSRLTVL.

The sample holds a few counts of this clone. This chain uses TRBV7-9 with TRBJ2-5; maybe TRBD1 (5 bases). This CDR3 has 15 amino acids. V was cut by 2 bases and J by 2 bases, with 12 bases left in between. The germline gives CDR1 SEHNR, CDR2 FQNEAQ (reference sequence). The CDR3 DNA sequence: TGTGCCAGCAGCTTACGAAGACAGTATCAAGAGACCCAGTACTTC. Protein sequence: CASSLRRQYQETQYF.

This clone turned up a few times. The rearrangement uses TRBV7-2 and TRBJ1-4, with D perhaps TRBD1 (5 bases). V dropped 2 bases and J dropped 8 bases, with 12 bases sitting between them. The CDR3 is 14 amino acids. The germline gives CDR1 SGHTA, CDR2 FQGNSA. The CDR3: CASSLFRDSEKLFF. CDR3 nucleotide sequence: TGTGCCAGCAGCTTATTCCGGGACTCCGAAAAACTGTTTTTT.